The 22 T cell receptor beta chains below come from one sample, sequenced in a study of vaccination and CD4 T cells after COVID-19. Sequenced with the Oncomine TCR Beta short-read assay was DNA taken from cultured CD4+ T cells. From the PCR reads, TCRdb called clonotypes with MiXCR, one entry per CDR3 protein. Seen here are fewer than 30,000 distinct CDR3 sequences, about 40% observed once, and the top ten hold approximately 5.3%. The time point is: late sampling 161 to 241 days after vaccination in a few convalescent patients. Documented treatment: roughly 10-day PBMC culture with coronavirus spike peptide pools or control peptides (ViraFEST assay). Their antigen targets remain unknown. The material sequenced was CD4+ T cells from blood, cultured in vitro, taken about 7 months after SARS-CoV-2 vaccination. Receptor source: a human donor who had recovered from COVID-19.

In its sample, this clonotype was seen a few times. V usage is TRBV7-3 and J usage is TRBJ2-3; 7 bases map to TRBD1. The V and J ends lost 5 bases and 6 bases, in that order; junction bases with no gene match: 5. The CDR3 covers 13 residues. CDR1 and CDR2 from the germline V gene are SGHTA and FQGTGA. The CDR3 protein is CASSIGQADTQYF. The CDR3 DNA reads as TGTGCCAGCAGCATAGGACAGGCTGATACGCAGTATTTT.

This sequence joins TRBV20-1 and TRBJ1-2; D is ambiguous. The CDR3 length is 16 residues. Trimming shortened V by 1 base and J by 11 bases, and 26 bases separated the two germline ends. CDR1 and CDR2 from the germline V gene are DFQATT and SNEGSKA (reference sequence). The DNA for the CDR3 is TGCAGTGCTAGAGCTACAGATGGCAAAATTTCCTATGTATACACCTTC. It translates to CSARATDGKISYVYTF.

The chain has TRBV10-3 and TRBJ1-1; D gene ambiguous. V lost 4 bases to trimming and J lost 0 bases, with 6 bases between them. The CDR3 runs to 13 residues. Germline lookup yields CDR1 ENHRY and CDR2 SYGVKD. In DNA, the CDR3 is TGTGCCATCAGTGCGGCCCTGAACACTGAAGCTTTCTTT. Residues: CAISAALNTEAFF.

The V call is TRBV6-1, the J call TRBJ1-6, with 11 bases identical to TRBD1. The CDR3 contains 14 residues. Trimming at V came to 5 bases and at J to 8 bases, leaving 2 bases not matched to a gene. Per germline, CDR1 MNHNS and CDR2 SASEGT. CDR3 bases: TGTGCCAGCAGTAGGGGACAGGGGGATTCACCCCTCCACTTT. Encoded protein: CASSRGQGDSPLHF.

The gene calls are TRBV21-1 and TRBJ2-5; the table's TRBD2 call for D was not verified on the DNA. TRBV21-1 is reported as a pseudogene. This CDR3 contains 16 residues. The CDR3 DNA sequence: TGTGCCAGCAGCAGCCCGAGACTAGCGCGACAAGAGACCCAGTACTTC. Translation: CASSSPRLARQETQYF.

The chain recombines TRBV20-1 with TRBJ1-2; D gene unclear. Looked up from germline, CDR1 is DFQATT and CDR2 is SNEGSKA (reference sequence). CDR3 size: 12 residues. Deletions cut 6 bases from V and 5 bases from J, with 13 bases between. Here the CDR3 reads CSANAAIYGYTF. DNA of the CDR3: TGCAGTGCAAACGCGGCCATTTATGGCTACACCTTC.

This clonotype was detected only a few times. The rearrangement uses TRBV7-8 and TRBJ1-5; 7 positions agree with TRBD1. Unmatched junction bases numbered 8, after V lost 5 bases and J lost 4 bases. CDR3 length: 15 amino acids. Per germline, CDR1 SGHVS and CDR2 FQNEAQ. As DNA, the CDR3 is TGTGCCAGCAGCCTCGGACAGGCTCTAAATCAGCCCCAGCATTTT. Its translation is CASSLGQALNQPQHF. Looking up the rest from reference TRBV7-8 and TRBJ1-5 gives the full variable domain: GAGVSQSPRYKVAKRGQDVALRCDPISGHVSLFWYQQALGQGPEFLTYFQNEAQLDKSGLPSDRFFAERPEGSVSTLKIQRTQQEDSAVYLCASSLGQALNQPQHFGDGTRLSIL.

In this sample, this clonotype turned up a few times. The chain links TRBV6-1 to TRBJ1-5; 10 bases align to TRBD1. The CDR3 loop spans 17 amino acids. V lost 5 bases to trimming and J lost 0 bases; unmatched junction nucleotides: 7. Germline values: CDR1 MNHNS, CDR2 SASEGT. The CDR3 sequence is CASSKPGQGYSNQPQHF. The CDR3 DNA reads TGTGCCAGCAGTAAACCGGGACAGGGGTATAGCAATCAGCCCCAGCATTTT.

The CDR3 is CASSEGDRDVETQYF. The CDR3 DNA reads TGTGCCAGCAGTGAGGGAGACAGGGATGTGGAGACCCAGTACTTC. The chain uses TRBV6-1 and TRBJ2-5; 7 bases fit TRBD1. The V gene end was trimmed by 3 bases and the J gene end by 5 bases; junction bases not matched to a gene: 9. The CDR3 totals 15 residues. Germline V gene sequence: CDR1 MNHNS, CDR2 SASEGT.

The rearrangement uses TRBV29-1 and TRBJ1-2, with 9 bases fitting TRBD1. Germline CDR1 SQVTM, CDR2 ANQGSEA. V dropped 6 bases and J dropped 5; count of bases not matched to a gene: 10. This CDR3 contains 14 residues. In DNA form, the CDR3 reads TGCAGCGTGCTACCACAGGGGGCGGGGTATGGCTACACCTTC. As protein: CSVLPQGAGYGYTF.

The V and J genes are TRBV29-1 and TRBJ2-5; perhaps TRBD2 as D (6 bases). CDR3 size: 13 residues. Germline CDR1 reads SQVTM; CDR2 reads ANQGSEA. V lost 8 bases, J lost 5 bases, and 18 bases lay in between. The CDR3 spells CSLQTGTSETQYF. The CDR3 nucleotides are TGCAGCCTCCAAACGGGTACTAGCGAGACCCAGTACTTC. Full variable domain (remainder filled in from reference TRBV29-1 and TRBJ2-5): SAVISQKPSRDICQRGTSLTIQCQVDSQVTMMFWYRQQPGQSLTLIATANQGSEATYESGFVIDKFPISRPNLTFSTLTVSNMSPEDSSIYLCSLQTGTSETQYFGPGTRLLVL.

V and J are TRBV28 and TRBJ1-5; D is ambiguous. CDR1 and CDR2 from the germline V gene are MDHEN and SYDVKM. This CDR3 is built from 13 residues. V was pared by 9 bases and J by 5 bases, with 14 bases between. This chain's CDR3 is CASITNRDQPQHF. The DNA for the CDR3 is TGTGCCAGTATTACAAACCGTGATCAGCCCCAGCATTTT.

The chain has TRBV19 and TRBJ2-1, with a weak D call TRBD2 (6 bases). The V and J ends lost 7 bases and 2 bases respectively, with 18 bases between them. The CDR3 has 16 amino acids. Germline V gives CDR1 LNHDA, CDR2 SQIVND (reference sequence). As DNA, the CDR3 is TGTGCCAGTAAGGCACCGGGACTGGGCACCTACAATGAGCAGTTCTTC. It codes for CASKAPGLGTYNEQFF.

This clonotype occurred once. J is TRBJ1-5 and V is TRBV6-5; D is uncertain. V was pared by 2 bases and J by 4 bases, with 6 bases between. CDR1 MNHEY and CDR2 SVGAGI come from the germline V gene. CDR3 size: 13 residues. The CDR3 loop is CASSYKENQPQHF. CDR3 nucleotide sequence: TGTGCCAGCAGTTACAAGGAGAATCAGCCCCAGCATTTT.

The gene calls are TRBV7-8 and TRBJ2-7; 8 bases agree with TRBD1. Losses at the gene ends were 5 bases for V and 4 bases for J; bases not matched to a gene: 10. Germline V gene data show CDR1 as SGHVS and CDR2 as FQNEAQ. This CDR3 spans 15 amino acids. This CDR3 is CASSKTGTGDYEQYF. The CDR3 nucleotides are TGTGCCAGCAGCAAGACCGGGACAGGAGATTACGAGCAGTACTTC.

The chain has TRBV19 and TRBJ2-4; TRBD2 matches at 7 bases. The CDR3 length is 14 residues. CDR1 and CDR2 from the germline V gene are LNHDA and SQIVND (reference sequence). J gave up 9 bases and V 3 bases, and 8 bases lay outside the gene matches. CDR3 sequence: CASSMLAGVGIQYF. The CDR3 DNA is TGTGCCAGTAGTATGCTGGCGGGAGTCGGCATTCAGTACTTC.

The gene calls are TRBV25-1 and TRBJ2-7, with no clear D. Germline V gene lookup returns CDR1 MGHDK and CDR2 SYGVNS. The CDR3 runs to 11 residues. Trimming pared 4 bases from V and 4 bases from J, leaving 5 bases between. CDR3 sequence reads: CASSAGYEQYF. CDR3 coding DNA: TGTGCCAGCAGTGCCGGGTACGAGCAGTACTTC.

This rearrangement joins TRBV6-1 to TRBJ2-1; perhaps TRBD2 as D (5 bases). Germline loops: CDR1 MNHNS, CDR2 SASEGT. With 2 bases removed from V and 8 bases from J, the gap between germline ends came to 16 bases. CDR3 length: 15 residues. CDR3 nucleotide sequence: TGTGCCAGCAGTGAATGGGCCGGGAACAGCGATGAGCAGTTCTTC. It codes for CASSEWAGNSDEQFF.

The genes are TRBV10-3 and TRBJ2-7; 9 bases agree with TRBD2. J lost 1 base, V lost 9 bases, and 4 bases had no gene match. This CDR3 has 13 residues. Germline V gene data show CDR1 as ENHRY and CDR2 as SYGVKD. Here the CDR3 reads CAMSLAGSYEQYF. CDR3 coding DNA: TGTGCCATGTCGCTAGCGGGGTCCTACGAGCAGTACTTC.

The rearrangement joins TRBV29-1 to TRBJ2-3, with TRBD2 identical over 9 bases. This CDR3 is 18 amino acids long. The V gene's germline CDR1 is SQVTM and CDR2 ANQGSEA. V was clipped by 4 bases and J by 0 bases; unmatched bases: 14. CDR3 in DNA: TGCAGCGTTGGCCGTAGCGGGAGCTATAACCCAAGCACAGATACGCAGTATTTT. Translating gives CSVGRSGSYNPSTDTQYF.

The chain joins TRBV15 to TRBJ2-3; maybe TRBD2 (5 bases). V dropped 5 bases and J dropped 2 bases, with 20 bases sitting between them. The germline V gene encodes CDR1 LNHNV and CDR2 YYDKDF (reference sequence). This CDR3 contains 17 residues. CDR3 nucleotide sequence: TGTGCCACCAGCGGCCCCCGGACTGTCAGTTACACAGATACGCAGTATTTT. It encodes CATSGPRTVSYTDTQYF.

This clonotype was detected a few times. The V and J genes are TRBV7-6 and TRBJ2-5; no clear D. V lost 1 base and J 1 base, leaving 4 bases between the germline ends. The V gene's germline CDR1 is SGHVS and CDR2 FNYEAQ. CDR3 length: 13 amino acids. The CDR3 sequence is CASSLGVQETQYF. The CDR3 nucleotides are TGTGCCAGCAGCTTAGGGGTCCAAGAGACCCAGTACTTC.